This TCR beta chain was captured by sequencing in a study of T-cell memory formation after mild COVID-19 (dated by TCRdb to about 2021). At the level of the whole study: TCR sequence clusters from the two donors were largely donor specific. In two donors, T-cell clones that expanded and contracted after mild COVID-19 were followed by sequencing TCRalpha and TCRbeta repertoires longitudinally. Two young, previously healthy adult volunteers made up the cohort, one male and one female.

CDR1 and CDR2 are drawn from the germline V gene: LGHNA, YSLEER. Counted from cysteine to phenylalanine, this CDR3 has 16 amino acids. Just the 48-base CDR3 DNA is kept, in frame starting at base 1. The germline ends are 17 bases apart after V is trimmed by 4 bases and J by 5 bases. The instrument given in TCRdb is Illumina NovaSeq 6000. Using 5'RACE with constant-segment primers, TCRalpha and TCRbeta cDNA libraries were constructed, with sample barcodes and unique molecular identifiers added in the process. RNA was extracted from every sample with Trizol reagent. Libraries were amplified in two PCR steps, with a second sample barcode and Illumina TruSeq adapters added in the second step. Sequencing of libraries was performed on an Illumina NovaSeq with 2 x 150 bp paired-end reads. The paper's data handling went like this. With migec v1.2.7, reads were demultiplexed and then collapsed into UMI-guided consensus sequences. Using mixcr v2.1.11, UMI consensuses were aligned to TRA and TRB V and J templates and then assembled into clonotypes. A clonotype was counted as expanded or contracted only when both edgeR and NoisET called the clonotype significant, with the noise models trained on biological replicates. For edgeR calls, a false discovery rate-adjusted p below 0.01 and a log2 fold-change threshold of 1 were applied. As an exploratory analysis of dynamics, max-normalized trajectories of the 1000 most abundant clonotypes were examined with PCA combined with hierarchical clustering. Separately sequenced CD4+ and CD8+ repertoires were used to assign a CD4 or CD8 phenotype to each responding clone. The raw public data were reprocessed by TCRdb itself: fastp quality trimming at Q25, MiXCR clonotype calling, in-frame beta chains only. Rows with one shared CDR3 protein collapse into an entry with the most common genes and DNA. These V and J calls derive from TCRdb rather than the authors' analysis. The table for this sample lists under 300,000 distinct CDR3 sequences; about 17% of them were counted only once. Approximately 3.4% of the sample is taken by the ten largest.

This clonotype has only a few counts. No cognate antigen has been identified for it. No qualities accompany the bases; no much larger clone lies one base away. PBMCs were isolated by Ficoll-Paque density gradient centrifugation. On the study overall, not on this receptor specifically: The study included only a couple of mild cases, and larger cohorts that include severe cases with pre-infection samples were judged to be necessary. Some responding clones were detected in pre-infection memory, which suggested that pre-existing cross-reactive memory T cells had joined the SARS-CoV-2 response. The second-wave clones that peaked on day 37 were not confirmed to be SARS-CoV-2 specific. From day 15 to 85, contracting clones showed balanced CD4/CD8 phenotypes, whereas a second wave of clones that expanded from day 15 to 37 leaned towards CD4+. Contracting CD4+ clones turned up mainly in the CM and EM memory subsets, whereas EMRA was where CD8+ clones were enriched.

The receptor was isolated from a man younger than 35 who had mild COVID-19 (a few samples of this study predate the infection). The sample titles of this study are shuffled in the database, so cell type and time point are left out; the donor was told from shared clones. The specimen sequenced was PBMCs or a T cell subset sorted from them (not recorded which). This chain joins TRBV4-3 to TRBJ2-2; the D gene is unclear. CDR3 loop: CASSPVLLLGTGELFF. The DNA sequence is TGCGCCAGCAGCCCCGTCCTCCTCTTGGGGACCGGGGAGCTGTTTTTT.